The TCR beta chain under discussion was sequenced for a study of blood T cells in healthy people across ages. Donation came from healthy Caucasian individuals in Russia who were aged roughly 6 to 95. Total RNA was extracted at no less than 6 micrograms per sample. Together with a sample-barcoded 5' primer, a J-beta primer mix was included in a second PCR lasting roughly 6 to 12 cycles. TCRdb called the 5' RACE reads again in MiXCR, with one record for every CDR3 protein. Of 1.5 million to 2 million distinct CDR3 sequences in the sample, about 49% were seen once. Germline V gene data show CDR1 as MDHEN and CDR2 as SYDVKM. V gave up 5 bases and J gave up 11 bases, with 18 bases separating them. The CDR3 contains 13 residues. This clonotype was observed at least ten times.

The sequence was collected from a woman aged 40 to 50 in good health. The gene calls are TRBV28 and TRBJ2-5, with D tentatively TRBD1 (8 bases). Sequencing was done on a sample of blood. The CDR3 coding sequence is TGTGCCAGCAGTCCTAGGACAGGGAGGGAGCAGTACTTC. It is translated as CASSPRTGREQYF.